The clone carrying this T cell receptor (beta chain) appeared a few times. What it binds is not known. The protocol was immunoSEQ multiplex PCR, while the TCRdb copy is restricted to in-frame clones and leaves out a portion. In the table there are approximately 30,000 clones, around four fifths of which are singletons. Time point given: after neoadjuvant nivolumab, at surgical resection. Cohort: HPV-negative, locally advanced oral cavity squamous cell carcinoma patients. Analysis of PBMCs was direct, with no culture step. The sample comes from a study of neoadjuvant anti-PD-1 for oral cavity cancer. Study conclusions and caveats: Each response group had just a few patients in TCR analyses.

Trimming cost V 2 bases and J 4 bases, with 7 bases left between them. The CDR3 contains 13 residues. Germline V CDR1 and CDR2: MNHNY, SVGAGI (reference sequence). This receptor was taken from a person aged 35-79 years with oral cavity squamous cell carcinoma. The sample consisted of PBMCs, taken after nivolumab (anti-PD-1) treatment. The chain carries TRBV6-6 and TRBJ2-3; possible D gene TRBD1, 5 bases. The CDR3 loop reads CASSYLGADTQYF. In nucleotides, the CDR3 is TGTGCCAGCAGTTACCTAGGGGCAGATACGCAGTATTTT.